This T cell receptor beta chain was recorded in a study of T cell repertoires in cytomegalovirus infection. Study-level results: HLA-C-restricted TCR beta clonotypes specific for CMV led the ex vivo response.

Germline values: CDR1 LNHDA, CDR2 SQIVND (reference sequence). This CDR3 is 14 amino acids long. The V end lost 1 base, the J end lost 5 bases, and 8 bases lay between the germline ends. Details on this clonotype: The antigen is undetermined.

TCRdb re-called the reads with MiXCR, one entry per CDR3 protein. The data show about 900,000 distinct CDR3 sequences, with approximately 31% seen just once and 13% held by the top ten. The sequenced sample was cultured CD8+ T cells from PBMCs, obtained from culture after CMV antigen stimulation. This clonotype was obtained from a human donor in good health (CMV status not recorded). Some clones in this sample may be carry-over from other donors' samples. The chain links TRBV19 to TRBJ2-2; the D gene is possibly TRBD2 (6 bases). The CDR3 protein is CASSIAGDTGELFF. DNA for the CDR3: TGTGCCAGTAGTATAGCGGGGGATACCGGGGAGCTGTTTTTT.